This T cell receptor (beta chain) appears in the sequencing data of a study of T cells in Graves' hyperthyroidism and ophthalmopathy. Study outcomes and limitations: Ophthalmopathy was distinguished from stable hyperthyroidism by 13 V-J signatures.

Comment on this clonotype: The antigen is undetermined.

The hyperthyroidism patients had all been newly diagnosed, and their disease duration was under 2 months. Their ages ranged from 18 to 65 years. This CDR3 is built from 14 residues. Trimming stripped 1 base from V and 7 bases from J, with 14 bases between. TCR beta CDR3 region amplification was performed from RNA transcripts. The HTBI primer set drove a first-round RT-PCR of the TCR CDR3. TCRdb reanalysed the multiplex PCR reads using MiXCR and keeps one entry per CDR3 protein. Of about 260,000 distinct CDR3 sequences in the sample, 25% were seen once. This sequence joins TRBV12-3 or TRBV12-4 and TRBJ2-7, with unresolved D. Sequenced: blood. The sequence was obtained from a man in his forties or fifties with Graves' hyperthyroidism that later progressed to Graves' ophthalmopathy. This CDR3 reads CASSLVGSLAEQYF. CDR3 in DNA: TGTGCCAGCAGTTTAGTAGGCAGCCTGGCTGAGCAGTACTTC.